The present T cell receptor beta chain was sequenced within a study of T cell changes during pregnancy in multiple sclerosis. CDR1 is SGHDN, CDR2 FVKESK, per germline. Deletions cut 2 bases from V and 3 bases from J, with 8 bases between. This CDR3 is 13 amino acids long. This clone was counted once. Data came from immunoSEQ multiplex PCR; TCRdb stores just in-frame clones and leaves some out. The table has 70,000 to 100,000 clones, 90% to 95% seen once. This specimen was peripheral blood, taken in the third trimester of pregnancy. The chain is built from TRBV14 and TRBJ2-7, with D hard to call. The TCR originated in a female donor with multiple sclerosis, enrolled in a pregnancy study. CDR3 in amino acids: CASSQSRHYEQYF. The CDR3 DNA sequence: TGTGCCAGCAGCCAATCGCGACACTACGAGCAGTACTTC.